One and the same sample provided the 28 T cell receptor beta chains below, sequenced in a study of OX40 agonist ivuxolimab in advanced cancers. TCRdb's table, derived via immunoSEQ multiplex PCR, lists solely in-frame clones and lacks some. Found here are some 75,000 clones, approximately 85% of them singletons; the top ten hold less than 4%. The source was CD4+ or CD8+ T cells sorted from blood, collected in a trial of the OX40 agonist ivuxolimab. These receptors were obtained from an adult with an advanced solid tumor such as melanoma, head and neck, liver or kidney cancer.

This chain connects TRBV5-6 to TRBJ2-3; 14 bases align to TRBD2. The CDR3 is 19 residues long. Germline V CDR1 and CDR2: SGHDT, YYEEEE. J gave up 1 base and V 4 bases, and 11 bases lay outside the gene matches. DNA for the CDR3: TGTGCCAGCAGCGCCCCGGGACTAGCGGGGGCCTCCGGCACAGATACGCAGTATTTT. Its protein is CASSAPGLAGASGTDTQYF.

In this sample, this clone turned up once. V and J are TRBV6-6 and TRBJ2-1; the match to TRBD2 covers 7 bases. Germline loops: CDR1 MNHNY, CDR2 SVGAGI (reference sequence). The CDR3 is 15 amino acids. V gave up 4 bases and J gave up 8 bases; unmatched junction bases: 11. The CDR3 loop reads CASSSDGGTPYEQFF. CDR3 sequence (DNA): TGTGCCAGCAGTTCCGACGGGGGGACGCCGTATGAGCAGTTCTTC.

In DNA, the CDR3 is TGTGCCAGCTGGAGACAGGGTAGCAATCAGCCCCAGCATTTT. Its translation is CASWRQGSNQPQHF. The V call is TRBV27, the J call TRBJ1-5, with TRBD1 matching over 7 bases. Germline V gene data show CDR1 as MNHEY and CDR2 as SMNVEV (reference sequence). V shed 8 bases, J shed 0 bases, and the junction held 4 bases outside the gene matches. The CDR3 totals 14 residues.

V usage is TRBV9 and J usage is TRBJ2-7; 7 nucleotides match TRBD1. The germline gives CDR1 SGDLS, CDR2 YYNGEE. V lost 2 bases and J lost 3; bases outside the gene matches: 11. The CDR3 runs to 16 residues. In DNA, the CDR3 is TGTGCCAGCAGCGTGAGAGGGGAACAGGGGTTCTACGAGCAGTACTTC. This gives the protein CASSVRGEQGFYEQYF.

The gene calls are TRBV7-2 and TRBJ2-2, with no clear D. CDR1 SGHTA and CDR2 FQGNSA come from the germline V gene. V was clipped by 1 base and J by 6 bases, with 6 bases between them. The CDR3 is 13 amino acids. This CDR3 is CASSLDGSGELFF. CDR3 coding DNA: TGTGCCAGCAGCTTAGATGGCTCCGGGGAGCTGTTTTTT.

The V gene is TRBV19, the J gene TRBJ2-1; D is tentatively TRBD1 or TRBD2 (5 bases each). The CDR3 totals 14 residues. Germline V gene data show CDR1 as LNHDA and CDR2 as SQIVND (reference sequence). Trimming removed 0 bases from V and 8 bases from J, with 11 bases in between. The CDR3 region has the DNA TGTGCCAGTAGTATAGATCGGGGCCTTGATGAGCAGTTCTTC. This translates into CASSIDRGLDEQFF.

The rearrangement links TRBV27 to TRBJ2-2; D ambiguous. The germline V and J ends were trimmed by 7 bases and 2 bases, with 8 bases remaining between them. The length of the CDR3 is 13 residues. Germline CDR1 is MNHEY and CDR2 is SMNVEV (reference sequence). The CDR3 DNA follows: TGTGCCAGCAAAAGTGAAAACACCGGGGAGCTGTTTTTT. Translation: CASKSENTGELFF.

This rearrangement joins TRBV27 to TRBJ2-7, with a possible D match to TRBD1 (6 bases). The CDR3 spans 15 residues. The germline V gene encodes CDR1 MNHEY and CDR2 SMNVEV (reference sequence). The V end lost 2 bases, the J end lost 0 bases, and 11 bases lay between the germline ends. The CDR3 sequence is CASSLRQGSSYEQYF. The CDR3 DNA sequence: TGTGCCAGCAGTTTAAGGCAGGGGAGCTCCTACGAGCAGTACTTC.

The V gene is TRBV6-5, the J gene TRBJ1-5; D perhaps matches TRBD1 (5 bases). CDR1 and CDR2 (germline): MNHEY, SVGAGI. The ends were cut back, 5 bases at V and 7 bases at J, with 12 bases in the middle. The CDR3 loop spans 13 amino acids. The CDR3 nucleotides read TGTGCCAGCAGTAGGGACTATGCCCAGCCCCAGCATTTT. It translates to CASSRDYAQPQHF.

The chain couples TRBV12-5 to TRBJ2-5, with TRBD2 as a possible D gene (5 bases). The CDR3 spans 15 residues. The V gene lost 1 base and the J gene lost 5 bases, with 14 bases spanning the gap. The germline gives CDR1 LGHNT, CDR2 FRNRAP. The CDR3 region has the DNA TGTGCTAGTGGTTTGGGTTCTCGACGCGGGGAGACCCAGTACTTC. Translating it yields CASGLGSRRGETQYF.

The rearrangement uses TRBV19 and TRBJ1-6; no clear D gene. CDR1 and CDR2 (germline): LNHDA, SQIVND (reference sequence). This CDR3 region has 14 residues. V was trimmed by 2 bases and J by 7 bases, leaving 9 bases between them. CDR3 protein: CASSIRQTNSPLHF. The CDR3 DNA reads TGTGCCAGTAGTATACGTCAGACAAATTCACCCCTCCACTTT.

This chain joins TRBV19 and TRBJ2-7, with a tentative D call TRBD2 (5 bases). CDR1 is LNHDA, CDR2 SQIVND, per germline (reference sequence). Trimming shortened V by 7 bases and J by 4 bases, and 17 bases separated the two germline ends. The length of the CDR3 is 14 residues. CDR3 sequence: CASTPSGMGYEQYF. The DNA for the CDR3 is TGTGCCAGTACCCCGTCGGGGATGGGGTACGAGCAGTACTTC.

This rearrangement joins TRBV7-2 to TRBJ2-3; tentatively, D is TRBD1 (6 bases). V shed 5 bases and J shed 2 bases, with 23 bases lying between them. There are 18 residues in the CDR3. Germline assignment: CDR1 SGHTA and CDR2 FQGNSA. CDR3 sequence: CASSPTGQGLGPTDTQYF. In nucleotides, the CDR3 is TGTGCCAGCAGCCCGACGGGACAAGGGCTGGGACCCACAGATACGCAGTATTTT.

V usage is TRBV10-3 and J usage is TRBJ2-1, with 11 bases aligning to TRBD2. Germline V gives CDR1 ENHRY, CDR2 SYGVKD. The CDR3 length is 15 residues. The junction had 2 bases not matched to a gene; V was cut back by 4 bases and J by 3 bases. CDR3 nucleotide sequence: TGTGCCATCAGTGCTAGCGGGGGGTACTACAATGAGCAGTTCTTC. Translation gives CAISASGGYYNEQFF.

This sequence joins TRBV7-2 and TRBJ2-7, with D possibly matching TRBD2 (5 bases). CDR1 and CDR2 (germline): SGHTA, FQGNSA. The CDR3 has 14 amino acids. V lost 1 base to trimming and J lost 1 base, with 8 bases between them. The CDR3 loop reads CASSLETGSYEQYF. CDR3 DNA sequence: TGTGCCAGCAGCTTAGAAACGGGGTCCTACGAGCAGTACTTC.

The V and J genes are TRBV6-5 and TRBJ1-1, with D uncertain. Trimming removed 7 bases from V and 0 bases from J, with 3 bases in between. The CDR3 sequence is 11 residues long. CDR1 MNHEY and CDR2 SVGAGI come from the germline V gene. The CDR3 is CASKMNTEAFF. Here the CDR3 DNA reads TGTGCCAGCAAGATGAACACTGAAGCTTTCTTT.

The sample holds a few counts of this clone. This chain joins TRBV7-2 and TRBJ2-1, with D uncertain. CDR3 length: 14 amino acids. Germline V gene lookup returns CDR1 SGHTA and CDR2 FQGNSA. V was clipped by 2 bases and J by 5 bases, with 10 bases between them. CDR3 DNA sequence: TGTGCCAGCAGCTTAAACCGCCCCAACAATGAGCAGTTCTTC. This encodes CASSLNRPNNEQFF.

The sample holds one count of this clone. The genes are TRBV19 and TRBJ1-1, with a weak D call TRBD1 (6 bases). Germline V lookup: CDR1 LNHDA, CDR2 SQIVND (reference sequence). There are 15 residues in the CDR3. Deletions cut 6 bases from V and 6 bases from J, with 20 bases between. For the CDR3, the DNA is TGTGCCAGTAGAACCCTCGCAGGGGATATGGCTGAAGCTTTCTTT. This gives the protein CASRTLAGDMAEAFF.

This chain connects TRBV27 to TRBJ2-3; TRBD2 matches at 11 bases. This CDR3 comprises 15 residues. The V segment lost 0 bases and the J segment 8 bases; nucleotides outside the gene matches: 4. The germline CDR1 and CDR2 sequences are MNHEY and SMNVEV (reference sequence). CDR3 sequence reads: CASSLSSGRGGTQYF. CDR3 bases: TGTGCCAGCAGTTTATCTAGCGGGAGGGGTGGTACGCAGTATTTT.

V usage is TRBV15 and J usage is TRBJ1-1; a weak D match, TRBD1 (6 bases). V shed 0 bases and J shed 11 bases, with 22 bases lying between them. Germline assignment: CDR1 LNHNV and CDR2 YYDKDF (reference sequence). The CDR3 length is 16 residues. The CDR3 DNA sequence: TGTGCCACCAGCAGAGATTTTAGGGGGGGAGCTAGCTGGGCTTTCTTT. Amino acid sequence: CATSRDFRGGASWAFF.

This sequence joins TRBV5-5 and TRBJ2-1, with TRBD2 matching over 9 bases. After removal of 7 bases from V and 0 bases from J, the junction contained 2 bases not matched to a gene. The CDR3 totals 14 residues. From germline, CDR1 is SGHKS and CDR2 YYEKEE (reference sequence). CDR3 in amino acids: CASQREASYNEQFF. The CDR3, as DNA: TGTGCCAGCCAGCGGGAGGCCTCCTACAATGAGCAGTTCTTC.

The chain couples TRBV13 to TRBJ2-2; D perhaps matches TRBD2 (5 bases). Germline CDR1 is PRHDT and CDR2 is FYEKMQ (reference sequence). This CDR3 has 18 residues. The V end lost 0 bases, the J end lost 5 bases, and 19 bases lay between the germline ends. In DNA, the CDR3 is TGTGCCAGCAGCTTAGGCATTGGAGTATTCGGACTTACCGGGGAGCTGTTTTTT. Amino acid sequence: CASSLGIGVFGLTGELFF.

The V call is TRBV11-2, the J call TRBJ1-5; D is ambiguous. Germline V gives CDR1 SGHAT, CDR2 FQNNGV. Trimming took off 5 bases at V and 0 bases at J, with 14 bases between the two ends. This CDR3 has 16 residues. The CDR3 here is CASSPSAGYSNQPQHF. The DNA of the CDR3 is TGTGCCAGCAGCCCCTCCGCCGGTTATAGCAATCAGCCCCAGCATTTT.

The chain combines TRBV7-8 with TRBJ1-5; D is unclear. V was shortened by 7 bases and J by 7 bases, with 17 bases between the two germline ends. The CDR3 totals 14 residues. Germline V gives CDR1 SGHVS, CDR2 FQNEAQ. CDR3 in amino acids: CASTRSGEEQPQHF. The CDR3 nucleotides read TGTGCCAGCACCCGGTCCGGGGAGGAGCAGCCCCAGCATTTT.

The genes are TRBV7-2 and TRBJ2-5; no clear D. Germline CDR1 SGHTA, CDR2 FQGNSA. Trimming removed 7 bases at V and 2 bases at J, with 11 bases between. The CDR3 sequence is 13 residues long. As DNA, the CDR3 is TGTGCCAGCACCTCGCTGGCGCAAGAGACCCAGTACTTC. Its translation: CASTSLAQETQYF.

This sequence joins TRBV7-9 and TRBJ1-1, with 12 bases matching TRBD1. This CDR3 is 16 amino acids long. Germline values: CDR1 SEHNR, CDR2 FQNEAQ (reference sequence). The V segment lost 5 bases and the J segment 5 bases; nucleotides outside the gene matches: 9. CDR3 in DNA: TGTGCCAGCAGCGGAGGGACAGGGGGCTTATTGACTGAAGCTTTCTTT. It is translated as CASSGGTGGLLTEAFF.

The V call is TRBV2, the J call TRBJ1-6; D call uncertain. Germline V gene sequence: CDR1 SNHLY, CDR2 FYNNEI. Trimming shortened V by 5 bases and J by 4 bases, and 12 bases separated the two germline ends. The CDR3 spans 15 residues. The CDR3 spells CASSKQAGYNSPLHF. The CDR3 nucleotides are TGTGCCAGCAGTAAACAAGCGGGGTATAATTCACCCCTCCACTTT.

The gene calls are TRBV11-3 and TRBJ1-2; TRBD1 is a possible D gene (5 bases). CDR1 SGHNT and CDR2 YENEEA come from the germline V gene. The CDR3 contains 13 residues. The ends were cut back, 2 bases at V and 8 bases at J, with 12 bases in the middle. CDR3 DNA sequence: TGTGCCAGCAGCTTATTACAAGGGGCCGGCTACACCTTC. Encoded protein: CASSLLQGAGYTF.